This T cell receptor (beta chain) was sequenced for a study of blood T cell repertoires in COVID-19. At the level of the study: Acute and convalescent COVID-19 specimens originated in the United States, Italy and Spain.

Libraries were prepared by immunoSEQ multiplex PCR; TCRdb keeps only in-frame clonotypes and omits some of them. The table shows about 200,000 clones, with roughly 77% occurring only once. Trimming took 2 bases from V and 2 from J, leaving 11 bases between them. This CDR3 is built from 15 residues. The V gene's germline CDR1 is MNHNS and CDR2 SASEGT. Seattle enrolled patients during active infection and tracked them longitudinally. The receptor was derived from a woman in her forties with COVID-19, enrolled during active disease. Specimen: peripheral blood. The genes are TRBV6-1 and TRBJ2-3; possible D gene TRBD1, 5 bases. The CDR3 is CASSERGWATDTQYF. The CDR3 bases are TGTGCCAGCAGTGAAAGGGGTTGGGCCACAGATACGCAGTATTTT.